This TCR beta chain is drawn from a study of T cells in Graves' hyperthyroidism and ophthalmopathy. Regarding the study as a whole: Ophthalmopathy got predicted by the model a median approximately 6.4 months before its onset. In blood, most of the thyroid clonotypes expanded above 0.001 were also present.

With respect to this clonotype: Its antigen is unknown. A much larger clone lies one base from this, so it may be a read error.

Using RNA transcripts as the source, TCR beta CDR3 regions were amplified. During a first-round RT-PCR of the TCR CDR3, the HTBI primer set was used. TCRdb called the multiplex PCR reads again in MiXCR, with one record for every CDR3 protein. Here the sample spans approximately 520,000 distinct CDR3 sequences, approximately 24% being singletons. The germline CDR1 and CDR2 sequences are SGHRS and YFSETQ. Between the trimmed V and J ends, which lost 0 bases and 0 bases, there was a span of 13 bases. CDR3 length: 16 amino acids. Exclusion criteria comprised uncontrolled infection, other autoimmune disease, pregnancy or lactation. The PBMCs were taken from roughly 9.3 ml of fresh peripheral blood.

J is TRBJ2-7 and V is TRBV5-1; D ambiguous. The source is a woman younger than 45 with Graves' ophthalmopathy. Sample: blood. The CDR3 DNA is TGCGCCAGCAGCTTGGACTGTATGGCTTCCTCCTACGAGCAGTACTTC. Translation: CASSLDCMASSYEQYF. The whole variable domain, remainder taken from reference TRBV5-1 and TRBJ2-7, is KAGVTQTPRYLIKTRGQQVTLSCSPISGHRSVSWYQQTPGQGLQFLFEYFSETQRNKGNFPGRFSGRQFSNSRSEMNVSTLELGDSALYLCASSLDCMASSYEQYFGPGTRLTVT.